The 19 T cell receptor beta chains listed next were all sequenced from one sample in a study of early T cells in non-severe SARS-CoV-2 infection. TCRdb re-analysed the 5' RACE reads in MiXCR, keeping a single row per CDR3 protein. This table holds 120,000 or so distinct CDR3 sequences, roughly an eighth found once. Specimen: whole blood, collected at baseline. These receptors were obtained from an adult who was a healthcare worker with PCR-confirmed SARS-CoV-2 infection or an uninfected control (not recorded which).

This rearrangement joins TRBV4-1 to TRBJ1-1; the D is unclear. In germline, CDR1 is MGHRA, CDR2 YSYEKL. V was trimmed by 0 bases and J by 5 bases, leaving 13 bases between them. CDR3 length: 15 amino acids. CDR3 in DNA: TGCGCCAGCAGCCAAGAATTTGGCTTTAAAACTGAAGCTTTCTTT. This codes for CASSQEFGFKTEAFF.

J is TRBJ2-7 and V is TRBV5-1; 7 positions agree with TRBD1. CDR1 and CDR2 (germline): SGHRS, YFSETQ. The CDR3 has 13 amino acids. J was trimmed by 3 bases and V by 7 bases; bases with no gene match: 7. The CDR3 sequence: CASRDSSFYEQYF. Here the CDR3 DNA reads TGCGCCAGCCGGGACAGCTCTTTCTACGAGCAGTACTTC.

This clonotype was recorded many times. V is TRBV20-1 and J is TRBJ2-1, with no clear D. The CDR3 consists of 11 residues. Trimming removed 3 bases from V and 4 bases from J, with 4 bases in between. Germline CDR1 is DFQATT and CDR2 is SNEGSKA (reference sequence). CDR3 sequence: CSARRYNEQFF. DNA for the CDR3: TGCAGTGCTAGGCGTTACAATGAGCAGTTCTTC.

Ten or more counts support this clonotype. The gene calls are TRBV11-2 and TRBJ1-1; D not resolved. The CDR3 consists of 21 residues. The germline CDR1 and CDR2 sequences are SGHAT and FQNNGV. Trimming took off 1 base at V and 1 base at J, with 28 bases between the two ends. CDR3 DNA sequence: TGTGCCAGCAGCTTAGCACCCAATAAGGAGGTTGCTCGATCAACGAACACTGAAGCTTTCTTT. Its translation is CASSLAPNKEVARSTNTEAFF.

The gene calls are TRBV5-1 and TRBJ2-7; tentative D call: TRBD1 (6 bases). V lost 4 bases, J lost 0 bases, and 17 bases lay in between. Germline CDR1 is SGHRS and CDR2 is YFSETQ. This CDR3 comprises 16 residues. CDR3 sequence: CASSRDTGTSSYEQYF. The CDR3 DNA follows: TGCGCCAGCAGCCGTGACACAGGGACGAGCTCCTACGAGCAGTACTTC.

This clonotype has just a few counts. J is TRBJ1-1 and V is TRBV4-2; D remains unclear. This CDR3 is 18 amino acids long. CDR1 is LGHNA and CDR2 is YNFKEQ in the germline V gene. Trimming left V 6 bases short and J 0 bases short, with 23 bases between. The CDR3 coding sequence is TGTGCCAGCAGGCCAGAGGTTGAAGGTACAAGTCTGAACACTGAAGCTTTCTTT. Its translation is CASRPEVEGTSLNTEAFF.

This clonotype was seen a handful of times. The chain employs TRBV5-8 and TRBJ2-5; 12 bases align to TRBD2. Trimming removed 3 bases from V and 2 bases from J; junction bases left unmatched: 8. Germline V gene sequence: CDR1 SGHTS, CDR2 YDEGEE. The CDR3 length is 17 residues. CDR3 bases: TGTGCCAGCAGCTCTGAGGCCGGGACTAGCGGGCAAGAGACCCAGTACTTC. Translated: CASSSEAGTSGQETQYF. The full variable domain, rest sourced from reference TRBV5-8 and TRBJ2-5, is EAGVTQSPTHLIKTRGQQATLRCSPISGHTSVYWYQQALGLGLQFLLWYDEGEERNRGNFPPRFSGRQFPNYSSELNVNALELEDSALYLCASSSEAGTSGQETQYFGPGTRLLVL.

This clonotype was seen many times. The CDR3 here is CASSLAAGVGTDTQYF. CDR3 DNA sequence: TGCGCCAGCAGCTTGGCAGCGGGGGTAGGCACAGATACGCAGTATTTT. The chain couples TRBV5-1 to TRBJ2-3; 8 nucleotides match TRBD2. The germline CDR1 and CDR2 sequences are SGHRS and YFSETQ. The trim removed 0 bases at V and 1 base at J, leaving 4 bases unmatched. The CDR3 runs to 16 residues. Looking up the rest from reference TRBV5-1 and TRBJ2-3 gives the full variable domain: KAGVTQTPRYLIKTRGQQVTLSCSPISGHRSVSWYQQTPGQGLQFLFEYFSETQRNKGNFPGRFSGRQFSNSRSEMNVSTLELGDSALYLCASSLAAGVGTDTQYFGPGTRLTVL.

This clonotype was seen a few times. J is TRBJ2-1 and V is TRBV2; 8 nucleotides align to TRBD2. V was pared by 5 bases and J by 1 base, with 4 bases of the junction left unmatched. The CDR3 sequence is 15 residues long. CDR1 and CDR2 (germline): SNHLY, FYNNEI. DNA of the CDR3: TGTGCCAGCAGTTCCGGGACTAGTTCCTACAATGAGCAGTTCTTC. It specifies CASSSGTSSYNEQFF. Supplemented by reference TRBV2 and TRBJ2-1, the full variable domain reads EPEVTQTPSHQVTQMGQEVILRCVPISNHLYFYWYRQILGQKVEFLVSFYNNEISEKSEIFDDQFSVERPDGSNFTLKIRSTKLEDSAMYFCASSSGTSSYNEQFFGPGTRLTVL.

There are many counts of this clonotype. The V gene is TRBV11-2, the J gene TRBJ2-1; D call uncertain. This CDR3 is built from 13 residues. Germline loops: CDR1 SGHAT, CDR2 FQNNGV. V was trimmed by 3 bases and J by 3 bases, leaving 6 bases between them. CDR3 nucleotide sequence: TGTGCCAGCAGCTTGGCAGACTACAATGAGCAGTTCTTC. This encodes CASSLADYNEQFF.

This chain uses TRBV24-1 with TRBJ2-3, with D unresolved. V shed 1 base and J shed 4 bases, with 5 bases lying between them. The germline V gene has CDR1 KGHDR and CDR2 SFDVKD. The CDR3 covers 13 residues. The CDR3 loop is CATSDLFADTQYF. In nucleotides, the CDR3 is TGTGCCACCAGTGATTTATTCGCAGATACGCAGTATTTT.

The chain recombines TRBV24-1 with TRBJ2-2; 7 positions match TRBD1. The V segment lost 9 bases and the J segment 3 bases; nucleotides outside the gene matches: 6. Germline V gives CDR1 KGHDR, CDR2 SFDVKD. The CDR3 consists of 14 residues. The CDR3 loop is CATGTVLDTGELFF. In nucleotides, the CDR3 is TGTGCCACCGGGACAGTCCTTGACACCGGGGAGCTGTTTTTT.

CDR3 protein: CSVNGYNEQFF. DNA for the CDR3: TGCAGCGTTAACGGGTACAATGAGCAGTTCTTC. This sequence joins TRBV29-1 and TRBJ2-1; no clear D. This CDR3 is built from 11 residues. Trimming pared 5 bases from V and 4 bases from J, leaving 6 bases between. CDR1 SQVTM and CDR2 ANQGSEA come from the germline V gene.

V gene TRBV7-7 combines with J gene TRBJ2-1; TRBD1 is a possible D gene (5 bases). V lost 5 bases to trimming and J lost 2 bases, with 19 bases between them. Germline CDR1 reads SSHAT; CDR2 reads FNYEAQ (reference sequence). This CDR3 spans 17 amino acids. In DNA form, the CDR3 reads TGTGCCAGCAGCCCCGCGGTGGGGCGGTCAGCCTACAATGAGCAGTTCTTC. Translation: CASSPAVGRSAYNEQFF.

Written as DNA, the CDR3 is TGTGCCAGCTCACAATACACTAGCTCCTACAATGAGCAGTTCTTC. Its protein is CASSQYTSSYNEQFF. The rearrangement joins TRBV18 to TRBJ2-1; D may be TRBD2 (5 bases). Germline V CDR1 and CDR2: KGHSH, LQKENI. The CDR3 is 15 amino acids. The germline V and J ends were trimmed by 4 bases and 0 bases, with 10 bases remaining between them.

Only a few counts were recorded for this clonotype. The chain combines TRBV7-2 with TRBJ2-7; a possible D gene is TRBD1 (6 bases). The V gene lost 1 base and the J gene lost 1 base, with 11 bases spanning the gap. The germline V gene has CDR1 SGHTA and CDR2 FQGNSA. The CDR3 has 15 residues. The CDR3 protein is CASSLGQVPSYEQYF. Written as DNA, the CDR3 is TGTGCCAGCAGCTTAGGACAGGTTCCGTCCTACGAGCAGTACTTC.

The rearrangement joins TRBV5-5 to TRBJ2-1, with TRBD2 matching over 7 bases. CDR1 SGHKS and CDR2 YYEKEE come from the germline V gene (reference sequence). The CDR3 covers 16 residues. V lost 2 bases, J lost 2 bases, and 7 bases stayed unmatched. As DNA, the CDR3 is TGTGCCAGCAGCTTAGGACTAGATAGGACCTACAATGAGCAGTTCTTC. This encodes CASSLGLDRTYNEQFF.

This clonotype has ten or more counts. The rearrangement joins TRBV2 to TRBJ2-7, with 10 bases aligning to TRBD1. This CDR3 is 14 amino acids long. J was trimmed by 3 bases and V by 3 bases; bases with no gene match: 2. Germline V lookup: CDR1 SNHLY, CDR2 FYNNEI. The CDR3 region has the DNA TGTGCCAGCAGTGAGGGACAGGGGTTCTACGAGCAGTACTTC. This translates into CASSEGQGFYEQYF.

This clonotype turned up a few times. The V gene is TRBV5-1, the J gene TRBJ1-6, with D hard to call. The germline CDR1 and CDR2 sequences are SGHRS and YFSETQ. This CDR3 has 16 residues. V was shortened by 0 bases and J by 0 bases, with 7 bases between the two germline ends. The CDR3 is CASSLEPYSYNSPLHF. CDR3 sequence (DNA): TGCGCCAGCAGCTTGGAGCCCTACTCCTATAATTCACCCCTCCACTTT. The entire variable domain, with the rest obtained from reference TRBV5-1 and TRBJ1-6, is as follows: KAGVTQTPRYLIKTRGQQVTLSCSPISGHRSVSWYQQTPGQGLQFLFEYFSETQRNKGNFPGRFSGRQFSNSRSEMNVSTLELGDSALYLCASSLEPYSYNSPLHFGNGTRLTVT.